This is a list of T cell receptor beta chains from one sample in a study of T cells after yellow fever vaccination. MiXCR, applied by TCRdb to the 5' RACE reads, yields one record per CDR3 protein. This table has 250,000 to 350,000 distinct CDR3 sequences, roughly 9% appearing once. The input for sequencing was CD4+ T cells sorted from PBMCs, taken 5 days after the yellow fever booster vaccination. All receptors come from a man aged 18 to 30 who received the YFV17D yellow fever vaccine. The CDR3 runs from the conserved cysteine through the conserved F or W. The D gene is left open where the match is weak. Clone size is not always given. Where it is, it says once, few, many or a class for expanded clones.

j_call clone_size v_call d_call cdr3_nt cdr3_aa
TRBJ1-6 NA TRBV27 NA TGTGCCAGCACCACAGGGAAAAATTCACCCCTCCACTTT CASTTGKNSPLHF
TRBJ2-1 NA TRBV3-1 TRBD2 TGTGCCAGCAGCCACAAGGGGTCCAAAGCGGGGACGAGCTCCTACAATGAGCAGTTCTTC CASSHKGSKAGTSSYNEQFF
TRBJ2-1 few TRBV4-1 NA TGCGCCAGCAGCCAAGACTATGGGGCATTGAGGGGCCATGAGCAGTTCTTC CASSQDYGALRGHEQFF
TRBJ2-3 NA TRBV20-1 TRBD2 TGCAGTGCTAGTCCTCCGAGACTAGCGTCCAGAGATACGCAGTATTTT CSASPPRLASRDTQYF
TRBJ1-1 few TRBV29-1 TRBD1 TGCAGCGTTGAGCGACCAGGGGGCGAGAGTGAAGCTTTCTTT CSVERPGGESEAFF
TRBJ2-5 NA TRBV30 NA TGTGCCTGGAGTCCGGGGGCCGCGGAGACCCAGTACTTC CAWSPGAAETQYF
TRBJ2-3 many TRBV12-3/TRBV12-4 NA TGTGCCAGCAGTTTGGCGCACACAGATACGCAGTATTTT CASSLAHTDTQYF
TRBJ2-7 many TRBV20-1 NA TGCAGTGCTAGGACCGGGACGCAAGCGGGCGAGCAGTACTTC CSARTGTQAGEQYF
TRBJ1-5 NA TRBV20-1 NA TGCAGTGCTAGAGAGGGTCGGGGATCGGGGTTTTGGCGCAATCAGCCCCAGCATTTT CSAREGRGSGFWRNQPQHF
TRBJ2-7 many TRBV6-2/TRBV6-3 NA TGTGCCAGCAAAGTTTTTCCGGGACCATACGAGCAGTACTTC CASKVFPGPYEQYF
TRBJ2-5 NA TRBV5-1 TRBD2 TGCGCCAGCAGCTTCGACGGACTAGCGGGGATTCCCTTTTACCAAGAGACCCAGTACTTC CASSFDGLAGIPFYQETQYF
TRBJ2-1 NA TRBV5-1 NA TGCACCAGCAGCTTTGGCACAGAGCAGTTCTTC CTSSFGTEQFF
TRBJ2-5 many TRBV4-2 NA TGTGCCAGCAGCCAAGGAAGAGGGAAAGAGACCCAGTACTTC CASSQGRGKETQYF
TRBJ2-2 NA TRBV5-1 TRBD1 TGCGCCAGCAGCATCCAACAGGGGACCCCCCAGAGGGTCGGGGAGCTGTTTTTT CASSIQQGTPQRVGELFF
TRBJ2-4 few TRBV19 NA TGTGCCAGTAGTACCCCGTCCAACAAAAACATTCAGTACTTC CASSTPSNKNIQYF
TRBJ1-2 NA TRBV7-3 NA TGTGCCAGCAGCCCGGAGGGGTATGGCTACACCTTC CASSPEGYGYTF
TRBJ2-3 NA TRBV4-1 TRBD2 TGCGCCAGCAGCTACGGGGAGGGGAGGTTGGATTTT CASSYGEGRLDF